These T cell receptor beta chains were read from a single sample in a study of cytomegalovirus exposure and HLA in healthy donors. Clones were sequenced by immunoSEQ multiplex PCR, and TCRdb holds only the in-frame ones, with some missing. The sample shows about 190,000 clones, approximately 85% of them seen only once. Specimen: PBMCs. The receptors here all came from a woman younger than 30 in good health and CMV-seronegative. Each CDR3 is given with its conserved first and last residue. The D gene is left open where the match is weak. Size is stated for part of the rows, as once, few or many counts, or as a class when the clone is expanded.

clone size	D gene	V gene	J gene	CDR3 DNA	CDR3 protein
.	.	TRBV6-1	TRBJ1-1	TGTGCCAGCAGTGAATCAGGGGAAACTGAAGCTTTCTTT	CASSESGETEAFF
.	TRBD2	TRBV29-1	TRBJ2-2	TGCAGCGTACTTAGCGGGGGGCCATCCGGCACCGGGGAGCTGTTTTTT	CSVLSGGPSGTGELFF
.	TRBD1	TRBV9	TRBJ1-3	TGTGCCAGCAGCGTAGAGGGGGCAGGAAACACCATATATTTT	CASSVEGAGNTIYF
.	.	TRBV10-3	TRBJ1-6	TGTGCCATCAGCCCGCGGGGGTCAGAATCACCCCTCCACTTT	CAISPRGSESPLHF
.	.	TRBV4-2	TRBJ1-2	TGTGCCAGCAGCCTGGAAATCGTAAAGAGGGTGGACTATGGCTACACCTTC	CASSLEIVKRVDYGYTF
.	TRBD1	TRBV4-1	TRBJ1-6	TGCGCCAGCAGCCAAGCATATCAGGGGGGCTCCTATAATTCACCCCTCCACTTT	CASSQAYQGGSYNSPLHF
.	.	TRBV19	TRBJ2-7	TGTGCCAGTAGTCCGGTGTCACCTTCCTACGAGCAGTACTTC	CASSPVSPSYEQYF
.	TRBD1	TRBV7-9	TRBJ1-5	TGTGCCAGCAGCTCAAGACAGGGGACCCCTCAGCCCCAGCATTTT	CASSSRQGTPQPQHF
.	TRBD1	TRBV15	TRBJ2-4	TGTGCCACCAGCAGAGACGGGACAGGGATTGGGGTAAAAAACATTCAGTACTTC	CATSRDGTGIGVKNIQYF
.	TRBD2	TRBV7-9	TRBJ2-6	TGTGCCAGCAGCCCCGGGACTAGCGGGGGAACTGGGGCCAACGTCCTGACTTTC	CASSPGTSGGTGANVLTF
.	TRBD2	TRBV10-2	TRBJ2-1	TGCGCCAGCACCCCGGGGACCCGACTAGCGGGGTTCTCCTACAATGAGCAGTTCTTC	CASTPGTRLAGFSYNEQFF
.	.	TRBV29-1	TRBJ2-7	TGCAGCGTTGGCGGGGTAAGAAGCTCCTACGAGCAGTACTTC	CSVGGVRSSYEQYF
once	.	TRBV7-3	TRBJ2-1	TGTGCCAGCAGCTTCACTGGGCCATATCCCAATGAGCAGTTCTTC	CASSFTGPYPNEQFF
.	TRBD1	TRBV28	TRBJ1-2	TGTGCCAGCAGTTCTCTGACAGGGCCCAACTATGGCTACACCTTC	CASSSLTGPNYGYTF
.	TRBD1	TRBV6-1	TRBJ2-2	TGTGCCAGCAGTCCAGGGACAGGGGAGACCGGGGAGCTGTTTTTT	CASSPGTGETGELFF
.	TRBD2	TRBV28	TRBJ2-2	TGTGCCAGCAGTTCACGGGAGGCGAACACCGGGGAGCTGTTTTTT	CASSSREANTGELFF
.	TRBD1	TRBV19	TRBJ1-1	TGTGCCAGTAGTATGAGAGACAGGGGAGGCACTGAAGCTTTCTTT	CASSMRDRGGTEAFF
once	.	TRBV6-1	TRBJ1-2	TGTGCCAGCAGTGAAACTCTTAACTATGGCTACACCTTC	CASSETLNYGYTF
.	TRBD1	TRBV7-6	TRBJ2-6	TGTGCCAGCAACTCAGTGACAGGGGGCTCTTTGGGCTCTGGGGCCAACGTCCTGACTTTC	CASNSVTGGSLGSGANVLTF
.	TRBD1	TRBV15	TRBJ1-4	TGTGCCACCAGCAGAGATTGGCGGAAAGCGGGACAGGGGAATGAAAAACTGTTTTTT	CATSRDWRKAGQGNEKLFF
.	.	TRBV6-5	TRBJ2-3	TGTGCCAGCAGTTACTCCCCTAGCTTGGCAGATACGCAGTATTTT	CASSYSPSLADTQYF
.	.	TRBV4-1	TRBJ2-6	TGCGCCAGCAGCCTAACACCTTCCTCTGGGGCCAACGTCCTGACTTTC	CASSLTPSSGANVLTF
once	TRBD2	TRBV5-4	TRBJ2-5	TGTGCCGGATCCGGGACTAGCGGGGGGGTTGGGACAGAGACCCAGTACTTC	CAGSGTSGGVGTETQYF
.	TRBD1	TRBV2	TRBJ1-2	TGTGCCAGAACACGGAAGAGACAGGGAGACTATGGCTACACCTTC	CARTRKRQGDYGYTF
.	TRBD2	TRBV5-4	TRBJ2-3	TGTGCCAGCAGAACCGGGGGGGGGAGGAGGACAGATACGCAGTATTTT	CASRTGGGRRTDTQYF
.	TRBD1	TRBV18	TRBJ1-4	TGTGCCAGCTCACCTCCCGGGACAGGGCGTGAAAAACTGTTTTTT	CASSPPGTGREKLFF
once	TRBD1	TRBV18	TRBJ2-5	TGTGCCAGCTCACTACGACAGGGTTTGGAGACCCAGTACTTC	CASSLRQGLETQYF
.	.	TRBV5-4	TRBJ1-3	TGTGCCAGCAGCTTGGGAGGCACCGGAAACACCATATATTTT	CASSLGGTGNTIYF
few	.	TRBV6-1	TRBJ1-2	TGTGCCAGCAGTGAAAGTAACGCGGCAGGGCCCTATGGCTACACCTTC	CASSESNAAGPYGYTF
few	TRBD1	TRBV20-1	TRBJ1-2	TGCAGTGCCAGGGACAGTTATGGCTACACCTTC	CSARDSYGYTF
.	.	TRBV25-1	TRBJ2-7	TGTGCCAGCAGTGATAGGGTGGGCACGGAGGCTTCCGAGCAGTACTTC	CASSDRVGTEASEQYF
.	.	TRBV6-1	TRBJ1-2	TGTGCCAGCACCCAGGGGCGGCAAGGTGGCTACACCTTC	CASTQGRQGGYTF
.	TRBD2	TRBV11-2	TRBJ2-1	TGTGCCAGCAGCCTAACTAGCGGAAATTCCTACAATGAGCAGTTCTTC	CASSLTSGNSYNEQFF
.	TRBD1	TRBV9	TRBJ2-5	TGTGCCAGCAGCGTAGCTCATGGGACAGGGAAGGAGACCCAGTACTTC	CASSVAHGTGKETQYF
.	TRBD2	TRBV5-1	TRBJ2-2	TGCGCCAGCAGCTTGCGACTAGCGGGAGCCGGGGAGCTGTTTTTT	CASSLRLAGAGELFF
.	.	TRBV30	TRBJ2-1	TGTGCCTGGAGTGTAAGGCGGGAACCTCATCCTCTGTTCTTC	CAWSVRREPHPLFF
.	.	TRBV6-5	TRBJ1-4	TGTGCCAGCAGTTACTCGAGGGGGTACGGTGAAAAACTGTTTTTT	CASSYSRGYGEKLFF
.	.	TRBV5-5	TRBJ1-2	TGTGCCAGCAGCCTTGATCCAGGGCAGTTTTATGGCTACACCTTC	CASSLDPGQFYGYTF
.	TRBD1	TRBV5-6	TRBJ2-7	TGTGCCAGCAGCTTCGCCGGGACAGGGAGCTACGAGCAGTACTTC	CASSFAGTGSYEQYF
.	.	TRBV15	TRBJ2-3	TGTGCCACCAGCAGAGAGGCGGATAGCACAGATACGCAGTATTTT	CATSREADSTDTQYF
once	TRBD1	TRBV4-1	TRBJ2-7	TGCGCCAGCAGCCATTATGGGACAGATAATTACGAGCAGTACTTC	CASSHYGTDNYEQYF
.	TRBD1	TRBV7-9	TRBJ1-2	TGTGCCAGCAGCTCAATTGACAGGGGGAGCTATGGCTACACCTTC	CASSSIDRGSYGYTF
.	.	TRBV15	TRBJ1-1	TGTGCCACCAGCCGTCGGGGTGGGGCTTTCTTT	CATSRRGGAFF
.	.	TRBV5-1	TRBJ1-1	TGCGCCAGCAGCTTCCTAAAGAACACTGAAGCTTTCTTT	CASSFLKNTEAFF
.	.	TRBV19	TRBJ1-2	TGTGCCAGTAGCGAAAACATCTATGGCTACACCTTC	CASSENIYGYTF
many	.	TRBV6-4	TRBJ1-1	TGTGCCAGCAGTGCCAAACAGGAGAACACTGAAGCTTTCTTT	CASSAKQENTEAFF
.	.	TRBV7-6	TRBJ1-5	TGTGCCAGCAGCTTAGTCGCACTCGGGGGGCCCCAGCATTTT	CASSLVALGGPQHF
.	TRBD1	TRBV18	TRBJ1-2	TGTGCCAGCTCACCACCAGACAGGGCTCGTGACTACACCTTC	CASSPPDRARDYTF
.	TRBD1	TRBV5-1	TRBJ2-7	TGCGCCAGCAGCTTGGTAGACAGGGACTCCTACGAGCAGTACTTC	CASSLVDRDSYEQYF
.	TRBD2	TRBV10-3	TRBJ2-7	TGTGCCATCAGGCCCGGGACTAGTAGCTCCTACGAGCAGTACTTC	CAIRPGTSSSYEQYF
.	.	TRBV11-2	TRBJ2-7	TGTGCCAGCAGCCCCCAAGCGACGGGCTACGAGCAGTACTTC	CASSPQATGYEQYF